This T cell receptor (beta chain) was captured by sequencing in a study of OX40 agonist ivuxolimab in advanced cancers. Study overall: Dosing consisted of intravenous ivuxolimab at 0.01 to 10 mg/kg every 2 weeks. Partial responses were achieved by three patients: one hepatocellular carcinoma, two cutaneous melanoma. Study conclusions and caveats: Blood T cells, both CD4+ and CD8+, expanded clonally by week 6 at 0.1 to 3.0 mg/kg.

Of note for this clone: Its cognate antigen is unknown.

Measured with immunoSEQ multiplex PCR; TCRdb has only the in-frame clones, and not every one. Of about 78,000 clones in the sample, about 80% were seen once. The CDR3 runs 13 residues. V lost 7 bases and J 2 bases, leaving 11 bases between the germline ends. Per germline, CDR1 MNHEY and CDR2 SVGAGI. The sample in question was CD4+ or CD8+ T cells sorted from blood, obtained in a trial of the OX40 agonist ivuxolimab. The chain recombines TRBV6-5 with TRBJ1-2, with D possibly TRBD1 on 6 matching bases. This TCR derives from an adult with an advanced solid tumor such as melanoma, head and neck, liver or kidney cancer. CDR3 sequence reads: CASKYGQNYGYTF. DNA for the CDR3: TGTGCCAGCAAGTACGGACAGAACTATGGCTACACCTTC.